The subject of this entry is one T cell receptor (beta chain). What it binds is not known. Combined were second doses at about 4 or about 12 weeks. This specimen belongs to a study of T cell responses to AZD1222 COVID-19 vaccine. Overall study findings and caveats: Clonal diversity may have been underestimated, and the donors were mostly white British, with more females than males. Reportedly, close to half of spike-specific TCRs are directed against unmutated variant regions.

V dropped 3 bases and J dropped 3 bases, with 10 bases sitting between them. CDR1 and CDR2 from the germline V gene are SGHRS and YFSETQ. This CDR3 comprises 14 residues. Clones were read by immunoSEQ multiplex PCR, and TCRdb kept only the in-frame ones, dropping some. In the table there are 100,000 to 150,000 clones, just over 90% of which are singletons. The starting material was peripheral blood, obtained 28 days after the second AZD1222 dose. This receptor was taken from an adult who received the AZD1222 COVID-19 vaccine. V is TRBV5-1 and J is TRBJ1-3, with a weak D call TRBD1 (6 bases). The CDR3 sequence: CASSYRAGGNTIYF. Written as DNA, the CDR3 is TGCGCCAGCAGCTACAGGGCTGGTGGAAACACCATATATTTT.